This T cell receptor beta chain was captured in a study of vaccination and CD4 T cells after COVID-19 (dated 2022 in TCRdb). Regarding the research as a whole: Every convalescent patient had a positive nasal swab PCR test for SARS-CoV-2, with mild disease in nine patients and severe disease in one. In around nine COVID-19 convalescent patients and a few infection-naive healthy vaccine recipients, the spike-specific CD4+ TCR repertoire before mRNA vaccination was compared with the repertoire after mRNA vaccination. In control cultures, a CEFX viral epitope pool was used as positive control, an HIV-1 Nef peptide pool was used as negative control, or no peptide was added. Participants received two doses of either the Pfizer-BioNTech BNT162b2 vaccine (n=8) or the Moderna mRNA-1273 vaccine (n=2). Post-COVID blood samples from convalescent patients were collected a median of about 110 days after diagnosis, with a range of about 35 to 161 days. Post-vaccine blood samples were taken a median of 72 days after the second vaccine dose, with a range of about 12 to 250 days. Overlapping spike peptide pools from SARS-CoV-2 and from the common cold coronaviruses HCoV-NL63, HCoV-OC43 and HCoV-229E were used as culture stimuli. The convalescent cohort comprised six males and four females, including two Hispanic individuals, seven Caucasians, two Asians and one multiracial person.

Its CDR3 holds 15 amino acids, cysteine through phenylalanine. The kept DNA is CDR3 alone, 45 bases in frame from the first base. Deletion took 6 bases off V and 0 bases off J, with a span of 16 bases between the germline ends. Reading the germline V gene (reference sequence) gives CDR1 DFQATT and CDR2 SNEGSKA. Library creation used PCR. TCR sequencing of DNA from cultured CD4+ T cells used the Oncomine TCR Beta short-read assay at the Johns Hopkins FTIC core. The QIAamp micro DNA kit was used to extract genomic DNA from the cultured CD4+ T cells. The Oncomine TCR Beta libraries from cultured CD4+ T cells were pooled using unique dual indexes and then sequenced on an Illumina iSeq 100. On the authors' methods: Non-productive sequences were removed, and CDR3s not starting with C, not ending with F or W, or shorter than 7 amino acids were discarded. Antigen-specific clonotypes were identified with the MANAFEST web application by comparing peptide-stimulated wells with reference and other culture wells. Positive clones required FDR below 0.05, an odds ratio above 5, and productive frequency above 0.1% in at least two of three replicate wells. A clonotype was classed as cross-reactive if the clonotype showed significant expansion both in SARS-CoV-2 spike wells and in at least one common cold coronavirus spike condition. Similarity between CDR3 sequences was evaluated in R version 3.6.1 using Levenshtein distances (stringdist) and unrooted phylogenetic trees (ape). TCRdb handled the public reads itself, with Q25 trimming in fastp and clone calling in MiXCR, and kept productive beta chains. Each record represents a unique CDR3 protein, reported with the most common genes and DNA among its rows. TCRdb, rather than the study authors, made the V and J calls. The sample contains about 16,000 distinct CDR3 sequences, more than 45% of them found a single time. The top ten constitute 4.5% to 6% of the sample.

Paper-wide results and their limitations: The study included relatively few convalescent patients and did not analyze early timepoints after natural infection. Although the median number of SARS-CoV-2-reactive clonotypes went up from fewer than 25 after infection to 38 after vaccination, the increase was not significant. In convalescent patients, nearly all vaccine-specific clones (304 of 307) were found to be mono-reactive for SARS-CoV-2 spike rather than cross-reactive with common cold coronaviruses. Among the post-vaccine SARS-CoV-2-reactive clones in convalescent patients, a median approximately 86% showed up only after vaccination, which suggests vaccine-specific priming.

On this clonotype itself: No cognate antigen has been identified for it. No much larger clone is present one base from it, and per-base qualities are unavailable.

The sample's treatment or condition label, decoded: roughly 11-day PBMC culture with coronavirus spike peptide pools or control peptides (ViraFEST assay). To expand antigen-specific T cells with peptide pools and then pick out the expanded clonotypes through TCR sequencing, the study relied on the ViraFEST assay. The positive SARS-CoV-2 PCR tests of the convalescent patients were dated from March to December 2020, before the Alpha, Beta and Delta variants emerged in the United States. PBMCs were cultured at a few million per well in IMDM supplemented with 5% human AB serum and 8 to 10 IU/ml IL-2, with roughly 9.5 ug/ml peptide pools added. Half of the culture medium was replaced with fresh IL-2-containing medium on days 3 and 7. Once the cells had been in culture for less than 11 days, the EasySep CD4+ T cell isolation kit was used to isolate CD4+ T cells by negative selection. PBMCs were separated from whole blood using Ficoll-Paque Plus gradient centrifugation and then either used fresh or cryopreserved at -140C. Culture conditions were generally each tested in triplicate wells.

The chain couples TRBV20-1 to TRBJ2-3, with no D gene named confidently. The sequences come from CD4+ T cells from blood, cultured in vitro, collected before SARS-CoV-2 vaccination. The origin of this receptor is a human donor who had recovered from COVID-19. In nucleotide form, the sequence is TGCAGTGCCCCCGGGTCCCTACATAGCACAGATACGCAGTATTTT. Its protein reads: CSAPGSLHSTDTQYF.